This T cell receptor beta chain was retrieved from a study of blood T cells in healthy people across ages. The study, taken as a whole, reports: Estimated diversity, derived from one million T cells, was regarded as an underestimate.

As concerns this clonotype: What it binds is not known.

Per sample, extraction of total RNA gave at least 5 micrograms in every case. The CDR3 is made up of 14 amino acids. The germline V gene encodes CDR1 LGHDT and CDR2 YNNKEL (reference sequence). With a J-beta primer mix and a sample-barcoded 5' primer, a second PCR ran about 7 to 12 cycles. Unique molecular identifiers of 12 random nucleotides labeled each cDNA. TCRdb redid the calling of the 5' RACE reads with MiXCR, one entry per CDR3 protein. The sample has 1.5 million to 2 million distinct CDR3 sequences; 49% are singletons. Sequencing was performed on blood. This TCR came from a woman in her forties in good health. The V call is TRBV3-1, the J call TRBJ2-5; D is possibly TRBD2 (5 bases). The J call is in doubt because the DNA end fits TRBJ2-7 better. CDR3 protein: CASSQDSAVHEQYF. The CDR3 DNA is TGTGCCAGCAGCCAAGATAGCGCAGTTCACGAGCAGTACTTC.